The clone carrying this T cell receptor beta chain was observed a few times. Its antigen is unidentified. The data originate from a study of siplizumab effects on memory and regulatory T cells. Broader study findings: Mean Treg-derived proportions of mappable alloreactive CD4+ clones were less than 75% for siplizumab and 26.9% for controls.

Using immunoSEQ multiplex PCR, the repertoire was profiled, and TCRdb retains in-frame clones only, with some absent. The sample has around 94,000 clones; approximately 90% are singletons. Trimming removed 8 bases at V and 7 bases at J, with 20 bases between. Germline loops: CDR1 LGHNA, CDR2 YNFKEQ. The CDR3 spans 14 residues. The TCR was taken from a human donor in good health. The chain uses TRBV4-2 and TRBJ1-1; weak D call: TRBD1 (5 bases). Sequences were obtained from CD4+ T cells sorted from blood. Written as DNA, the CDR3 is TGTGCCAGCCGTATCCGACTGACAACAGGTGAAGCTTTCTTT. It encodes CASRIRLTTGEAFF.